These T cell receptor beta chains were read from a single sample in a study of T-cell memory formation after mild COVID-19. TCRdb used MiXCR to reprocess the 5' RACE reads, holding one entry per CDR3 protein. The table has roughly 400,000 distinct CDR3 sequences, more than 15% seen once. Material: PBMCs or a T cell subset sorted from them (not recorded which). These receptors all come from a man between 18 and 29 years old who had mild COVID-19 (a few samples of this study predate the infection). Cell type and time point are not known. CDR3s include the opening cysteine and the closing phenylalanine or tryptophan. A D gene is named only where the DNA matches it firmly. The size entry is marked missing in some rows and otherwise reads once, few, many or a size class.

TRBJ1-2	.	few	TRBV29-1	TGCAGCGCAGGCCCCCCGCAGGGTTTGGGTGGCTACACCTTC	CSAGPPQGLGGYTF
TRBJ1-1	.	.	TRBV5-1	TGCGCCAGCAGCTTGGTGCCGGGACGGGCGAACACTGAAGCTTTCTTT	CASSLVPGRANTEAFF
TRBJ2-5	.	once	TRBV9	TGTGCCAGCAGCGTAGGAGGCTGGGCCCAACAAGAGACCCAGTACTTC	CASSVGGWAQQETQYF
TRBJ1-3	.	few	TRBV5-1	TGCGCCAGCAGAGCAGGATACACCATATATTTT	CASRAGYTIYF
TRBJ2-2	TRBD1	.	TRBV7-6	TGTGCCAGCAGCTTAGATCAGGGGGCGGACACCGGGGAGCTGTTTTTT	CASSLDQGADTGELFF
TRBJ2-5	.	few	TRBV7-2	TGTGCCAGCAGCACGCAGGGTTCGGGCCTCCAAGAGACCCAGTACTTC	CASSTQGSGLQETQYF
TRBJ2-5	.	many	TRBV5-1	TGCGCCAGCAGCTTGACAGAAGAGACCCAGTACTTC	CASSLTEETQYF
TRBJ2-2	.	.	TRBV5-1	TGCGCCAGCAGCGGGCGGGACACCAACACCGGGGAGCTGTTTTTT	CASSGRDTNTGELFF
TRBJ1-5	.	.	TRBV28	TGTGCCAGCAGTTTTAGGGAAGGCGGCAATCAGCCCCAGCATTTT	CASSFREGGNQPQHF
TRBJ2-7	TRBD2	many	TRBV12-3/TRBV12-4	TGTGCCAGCAGCCCTACAATAGCGGGGGGCTACGAGCAGTACTTC	CASSPTIAGGYEQYF
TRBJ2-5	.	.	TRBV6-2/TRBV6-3	TGTGCCAGCAGTTACGGACCCGAGACCCAGTACTTC	CASSYGPETQYF
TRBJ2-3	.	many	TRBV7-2	TGTGCCAGCAGCTTACAGGGTACTGGCACAGATACGCAGTATTTT	CASSLQGTGTDTQYF
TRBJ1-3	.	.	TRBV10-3	TGTGCCATCAGTGAGCGGACTATTGACTCTGGAAACACCATATATTTT	CAISERTIDSGNTIYF
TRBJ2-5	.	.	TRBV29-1	TGCAGCGAACTACTAGTTCCTCAAGAGACCCAGTACTTC	CSELLVPQETQYF
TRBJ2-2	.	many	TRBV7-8	TGTGCCAGCAGCCCCCACAGCGGAAACACCGGGGAGCTGTTTTTT	CASSPHSGNTGELFF
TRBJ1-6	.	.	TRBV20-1	TGCAGTGCTAGTTGGGGTCCCGCATATAATTCACCCCTCCACTTT	CSASWGPAYNSPLHF
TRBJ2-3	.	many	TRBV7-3	TGTGCCAGCAGCTTAAGGGGCGGGGCCACAGATACGCAGTATTTT	CASSLRGGATDTQYF
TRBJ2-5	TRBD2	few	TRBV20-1	TGCAGTGCTAGAGTAGCGGGTTCCGAGACCCAGTACTTC	CSARVAGSETQYF
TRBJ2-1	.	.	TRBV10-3	TGTGCCATCAGTGAGCCGGAGTCCCAGGGGTATAAGCAGTTCTTC	CAISEPESQGYKQFF